These T cell receptor beta chains were read from a single sample in a study of regulatory T cells in long-lasting Graves disease. TCRdb redid the calling of the multiplex PCR reads with MiXCR, one entry per CDR3 protein. The sample contains fewer than 400,000 distinct CDR3 sequences, 15% to 20% of which appear only once. The specimen comprised peripheral blood mononuclear cells (PBMCs), sampled at new diagnosis, from a patient treated with antithyroid drugs. These receptors were collected from a female donor with Graves disease. Both conserved end residues are part of each CDR3. Each record gives: V gene, D gene, clone size, J gene, CDR3 DNA, CDR3 protein. A D gene is named only where the DNA matches it firmly. Only some rows state a clone size, as once, few, many or a class for expanded clones.

TRBV6-1	TRBD2	many	TRBJ2-2	TGTGCCAGCGCTGGGGGGGCGAACACCGGGGAGCTGTTTTTT	CASAGGANTGELFF
TRBV11-2	NA	NA	TRBJ2-1	TGTGCCAGCAGCTCGACCGGGATCGGGTACAATGAGCAGTTCTTC	CASSSTGIGYNEQFF
TRBV10-3	NA	many	TRBJ1-5	TGTGCCATCAGTCCTAGCAATCAGCCCCAGCATTTT	CAISPSNQPQHF
TRBV11-2	TRBD2	many	TRBJ2-7	TGTGCCAGCAGCTTAGACAGCGGGGGGCCCTACGAGCAGTACTTC	CASSLDSGGPYEQYF
TRBV28	NA	NA	TRBJ1-2	TGTGCCAGCAGTTTAAAGGGCCGGGAGGACTATGGCTACACCTTC	CASSLKGREDYGYTF
TRBV2	TRBD1	few	TRBJ1-3	TGTGCCAGCAGTGAGAGACAGGGTTCCGGAAACACCATATATTTT	CASSERQGSGNTIYF
TRBV19	NA	few	TRBJ1-2	TGTGCCAGTAGTCCAGCGGGGGGGGATGGCTACACCTTC	CASSPAGGDGYTF
TRBV28	NA	many	TRBJ1-5	TGTGCCAGCAGCTACAGAGATCAGCCCCAGCATTTT	CASSYRDQPQHF
TRBV18	NA	once	TRBJ2-1	TGTGCCAGCTCACCACGCTTGGGGGGCGTTTCCTACAATGAGCAGTTCTTC	CASSPRLGGVSYNEQFF
TRBV2	NA	many	TRBJ2-7	TGTGCCAGCAGTGTTGGTGCACCCTACGAGCAGTACTTC	CASSVGAPYEQYF
TRBV11-2	TRBD2	NA	TRBJ2-1	TGTGCCAGCAGCTTAGATCGGGACTACCTCCCTGAGCAGTTCTTC	CASSLDRDYLPEQFF
TRBV6-1	TRBD1	many	TRBJ1-1	TGTGCCAGCAGTGTTCAGGGGGCGACTGAAGCTTTCTTT	CASSVQGATEAFF
TRBV3-1	TRBD1	NA	TRBJ2-3	TGTGCCAGCAGCCACACCTGGACAGGTACAGATACGCAGTATTTT	CASSHTWTGTDTQYF
TRBV20-1	TRBD2	many	TRBJ2-7	TGCAGTGCTAGAGATTTGGGACTAGCGGGAATGTACTCCTACGAGCAGTACTTC	CSARDLGLAGMYSYEQYF
TRBV7-2	NA	few	TRBJ2-4	TGTGCCAGCAGCTATCCCGGGCCCTATATTCAGCACTTC	CASSYPGPYIQHF
TRBV24-1	NA	few	TRBJ2-1	TGTGCCACCAGTGATTTTTTGTCCCGTGTTCAGTTCTTC	CATSDFLSRVQFF
TRBV7-9	TRBD2	NA	TRBJ2-1	TGTGCCAGCAGCTCGCGGACTAGCGGGAGCCCCTACAATGAGCAGTTCTTC	CASSSRTSGSPYNEQFF
TRBV11-2	TRBD2	NA	TRBJ2-7	TGTGCCAGCAGCTTGACACTAGCGGGAGCCGCCGAGCAGTACTTC	CASSLTLAGAAEQYF
TRBV28	TRBD1	many	TRBJ1-4	TGTGCCAGCAGTTTAGCACAGGGGGAATATGAAAAACTGTTTTTT	CASSLAQGEYEKLFF
TRBV27	NA	many	TRBJ1-3	TGTGCCAGCAGTGACAGCCCGAGCTCTGGAAACACCATATATTTT	CASSDSPSSGNTIYF
TRBV11-2	TRBD2	many	TRBJ2-7	TGTGCCAGCAGCTTAGGAGCCCTAGCGGGAGGAGGGGAGCAGTACTTC	CASSLGALAGGGEQYF
TRBV10-2	TRBD1	few	TRBJ2-1	TGCGCCAGTCAGGACAGGGTGGCCTACAATGAGCAGTTCTTC	CASQDRVAYNEQFF
TRBV14	NA	NA	TRBJ2-3	TGTGCCAGCAGCCAATCCGGAGAAGTTTGGTGCACAGATACGCAGTATTTT	CASSQSGEVWCTDTQYF
TRBV9	TRBD2	few	TRBJ2-4	TGTGCCAGCAGCCCCCGTCTAGCGGGAGAGGGAGCCAAAAACATTCAGTACTTC	CASSPRLAGEGAKNIQYF
TRBV10-3	TRBD1	NA	TRBJ1-1	TGTGCCATCAGTGGGACAGGGGGTCGGACTGAAGCTTTCTTT	CAISGTGGRTEAFF
TRBV10-3	NA	few	TRBJ2-1	TGTGCCATCAGTGGGGGGGAGAATGAGCAGTTCTTC	CAISGGENEQFF
TRBV7-8	NA	many	TRBJ1-2	TGTGCCAGCAGCCTGTTGGGGGAAGGATATGGCTACACCTTC	CASSLLGEGYGYTF
TRBV27	NA	many	TRBJ2-7	TGTGCCAGCAGTTTAGTGCCGGGATCCTACGAGCAGTACTTC	CASSLVPGSYEQYF
TRBV6-5	NA	many	TRBJ2-2	TGTGCCAGCAGTTACTCGTCCCAGTCGCGGGGCGGGGAGCTGTTTTTT	CASSYSSQSRGGELFF
TRBV6-1	TRBD2	many	TRBJ2-7	TGTGCCAGCAGTGGCCTGGGACTACACTACGAGCAGTACTTC	CASSGLGLHYEQYF
TRBV27	NA	many	TRBJ1-6	TGTGCCAGCAGTTTAACCGGGACAATGTATAATTCACCCCTCCACTTT	CASSLTGTMYNSPLHF
TRBV5-1	NA	many	TRBJ1-6	TGCGCCAGCAGCTTGGGAGATTATAATTCACCCCTCCACTTT	CASSLGDYNSPLHF
TRBV12-3/TRBV12-4	NA	many	TRBJ1-4	TGTGCCAGCAGTGTCCAGGGCCCGGGGGAAAAACTGTTTTTT	CASSVQGPGEKLFF
TRBV7-3	NA	NA	TRBJ2-3	TGTGCCAGCAGCCCCCCCTCTAAGGATACGCAGTATTTT	CASSPPSKDTQYF
TRBV2	NA	many	TRBJ1-5	TGTGCCAGCAGTCCCGGCCAGGGACCTAGCAATCAGCCCCAGCATTTT	CASSPGQGPSNQPQHF
TRBV24-1	TRBD1	many	TRBJ2-5	TGTGCCACAGGGGACAGCTCGAAAGAGACCCAGTACTTC	CATGDSSKETQYF
TRBV28	TRBD1	many	TRBJ1-5	TGTGCCAGCAGTCAGGGGGACAGGGGGTTTGGGGATCAGCCCCAGCATTTT	CASSQGDRGFGDQPQHF